This T cell receptor (beta chain) was observed in a study of human T cells and chemical hapten exposure. Total RNA was extracted from unfractionated whole blood. Findings of the study overall: With DPC sensitization, TCRs exceeding 1 in 1000 frequency showed no change.

The CDR3 extends over 15 amino acids. The V gene end was trimmed by 0 bases and the J gene end by 7 bases; junction bases not matched to a gene: 7. CDR1 MNHEY and CDR2 SVGAGI come from the germline V gene. Concerning this clonotype: Its antigen is not identified.

Methods used by the authors: Sequenced samples showed a median of around 93,000 TCRs each, with counts running from around 25,000 to 690,000. One entry per CDR3 protein, called by TCRdb with MiXCR from the 5' RACE reads. The V and J calls, along with clone size, are taken from TCRdb and not from the paper's own processing. This table holds 95,000 to 120,000 distinct CDR3 sequences, approximately 20% found once. J is TRBJ2-7 and V is TRBV6-5; 9 positions agree with TRBD1. The clonotype comes from a human donor in good health. The CDR3 protein is CASSYSRTGEREQYF. For the CDR3, the DNA is TGTGCCAGCAGTTACTCGAGGACAGGGGAACGTGAGCAGTACTTC.